These 12 T cell receptor beta chains came from one sample sequenced in a study of blood T cells in healthy people across ages. A second PCR, run for about 6 to 11 cycles, used a sample-barcoded 5' primer plus a J-beta primer mix. Via MiXCR, TCRdb re-called the 5' RACE reads, giving one row per CDR3 protein. The table includes under 850,000 distinct CDR3 sequences, 36% detected once. The sample comprised blood. These receptors all come from a man between 18 and 35 years old in good health.

V is TRBV5-4 and J is TRBJ1-4, with D perhaps TRBD1 (6 bases). Germline V CDR1 and CDR2: SGHNT, YYREEE (reference sequence). The CDR3 runs to 15 residues. Trimming removed 4 bases at V and 6 bases at J, with 16 bases between. Here the CDR3 DNA reads TGTGCCAGCAGCGTAACCGGGACAACGGATGAAAAACTGTTTTTT. Protein product: CASSVTGTTDEKLFF.

This clonotype was observed a few times. The chain combines TRBV27 with TRBJ1-1, with D unresolved. V was trimmed by 2 bases and J by 7 bases, leaving 14 bases between them. Germline V gene data show CDR1 as MNHEY and CDR2 as SMNVEV (reference sequence). The CDR3 covers 14 residues. In DNA form, the CDR3 reads TGTGCCAGCAGTTTAGGGAGCCCCACTATTGAAGCTTTCTTT. Translated, it gives CASSLGSPTIEAFF.

To note about this clonotype: Since a much larger clone is just one base distant, this may be a read error. The V and J genes are TRBV6-5 and TRBJ2-5, with D unresolved. In germline, CDR1 is MNHEY, CDR2 SVGAGI. This CDR3 comprises 14 residues. Trimming removed 0 bases from V and 11 bases from J, with 16 bases in between. CDR3: CASSYSMPYNEQYF. The CDR3 nucleotides read TGTGCCAGCAGTTACTCTATGCCCTACAATGAGCAGTACTTC.

This clonotype was found a few times. DNA for the CDR3: TGTGCCAGCAGCTTATCGACAGGGGCAGGGGAAAAACTGTTTTTT. Translation gives CASSLSTGAGEKLFF. J is TRBJ1-4 and V is TRBV7-8; 8 positions agree with TRBD1. The CDR3 spans 15 residues. J gave up 8 bases and V 2 bases, and 7 bases lay outside the gene matches. Germline V gene sequence: CDR1 SGHVS, CDR2 FQNEAQ.

This clonotype has a count of ten or more. The J gene is TRBJ2-3, the V gene TRBV9; tentatively, D is TRBD2 (7 bases). The CDR3 runs 15 residues. The germline CDR1 and CDR2 sequences are SGDLS and YYNGEE. Between the trimmed V and J ends, which lost 8 bases and 1 base, there was a span of 17 bases. The CDR3 sequence is CASTQGLAGTDTQYF. The CDR3 DNA reads as TGTGCCAGTACCCAGGGGCTAGCGGGCACAGATACGCAGTATTTT.

This sequence joins TRBV18 and TRBJ2-3, with D perhaps assigned TRBD1 or TRBD2 (5 bases each). The CDR3 is 16 amino acids. Germline CDR1 is KGHSH and CDR2 is LQKENI. Deletions cut 1 base from V and 0 bases from J, with 11 bases between. The CDR3 DNA sequence: TGTGCCAGCTCACCACAAGGGACGAAAAGCACAGATACGCAGTATTTT. It translates to CASSPQGTKSTDTQYF.

This clonotype was found many times. The J gene is TRBJ2-7, the V gene TRBV5-1; no reliable D call. The germline V gene has CDR1 SGHRS and CDR2 YFSETQ. Trimming shortened V by 0 bases and J by 0 bases, and 10 bases separated the two germline ends. This CDR3 has 15 residues. The CDR3 spells CASSLVPESSYEQYF. CDR3 coding DNA: TGCGCCAGCAGCTTGGTACCGGAAAGCTCCTACGAGCAGTACTTC.

This clonotype showed up many times. The rearrangement links TRBV7-2 to TRBJ2-3; D is possibly TRBD1 (5 bases). The CDR3 sequence is 14 residues long. Trimming took off 6 bases at V and 1 base at J, with 11 bases between the two ends. CDR1 SGHTA and CDR2 FQGNSA come from the germline V gene. The CDR3 DNA sequence: TGTGCCAGCAGTTTGGGGCCGGGCACAGATACGCAGTATTTT. It codes for CASSLGPGTDTQYF.

As for this clonotype: One end of the junction does not line up with germline, which may come from a read error. The CDR3 protein is CATSEVTGGLFF. CDR3 sequence (DNA): TGTGCCACCAGTGAAGTCACCGGGGGGCTGTTTTTT. The J gene is TRBJ2-2, the V gene TRBV24-1; tentative D call: TRBD2 (6 bases). CDR3 size: 12 residues. The germline CDR1 and CDR2 sequences are KGHDR and SFDVKD.

The V call is TRBV14, the J call TRBJ2-7, with D possibly being TRBD2 (6 bases). Per germline, CDR1 SGHDN and CDR2 FVKESK. Deletions cut 1 base from V and 7 bases from J, with 17 bases between. CDR3 length equals 15 residues. CDR3 protein: CASSQVSRGPWEQYF. CDR3 sequence (DNA): TGTGCCAGCAGCCAAGTGTCGCGGGGTCCGTGGGAGCAGTACTTC. Looking up the rest from reference TRBV14 and TRBJ2-7 gives the full variable domain: EAGVTQFPSHSVIEKGQTVTLRCDPISGHDNLYWYRRVMGKEIKFLLHFVKESKQDESGMPNNRFLAERTGGTYSTLKVQPAELEDSGVYFCASSQVSRGPWEQYFGPGTRLTVT.

This clonotype has at least ten counts. The V and J genes are TRBV4-3 and TRBJ2-1; no firm D call. The CDR3 is 17 residues long. The germline gives CDR1 LGHNA, CDR2 YSLEER. The V end was cut by 0 bases, the J end by 2 bases, with 14 bases between. CDR3 sequence: CASSQDQSVIPYNEQFF. The CDR3 DNA reads TGCGCCAGCAGCCAAGATCAGTCAGTCATCCCCTACAATGAGCAGTTCTTC.

This clonotype was picked up many times. The chain uses TRBV4-3 and TRBJ1-2; D possibly corresponds to TRBD1 (6 bases). The germline V and J ends were trimmed by 0 bases and 5 bases, with 13 bases remaining between them. CDR1 is LGHNA and CDR2 is YSLEER in the germline V gene. CDR3 length equals 15 residues. The CDR3 nucleotides read TGCGCCAGCAGCCAAGATTGGCCAGGGGCTTATGGCTACACCTTC. Amino acid sequence: CASSQDWPGAYGYTF.